This T cell receptor beta chain appears in the sequencing data of a study of graft-versus-host responses after intestinal transplantation. Profiling relied on immunoSEQ multiplex PCR, and the TCRdb table lists in-frame clones only, not all of them. The sample lists about 26,000 clones; 82% were seen once. Per the germline V gene, CDR1 is MNHEY and CDR2 is SVGAGI. The V gene end was trimmed by 6 bases and the J gene end by 4 bases; junction bases not matched to a gene: 3. This CDR3 region has 13 residues. A remark on this clone: The antigen remains undetermined.

The sequence came from a human donor who received an intestinal transplant. The sample consisted of unstimulated CD4+ T cells sorted from spleen or lymph node cells, taken before intestinal transplant. V usage is TRBV6-5 and J usage is TRBJ2-7; 10 bases agree with TRBD1. The DNA of the CDR3 is TGTGCCAGCAGGAGACAGGGGGCGTACGAGCAGTACTTC. Translating gives CASRRQGAYEQYF.